This T cell receptor (beta chain) was observed in a study of T cell clones after liver transplantation. Turning to the study itself: TCRbeta sequencing after a pre-transplant mixed lymphocyte reaction identified graft-donor-reactive clones, later tracked in post-transplant blood. Third-party-reactive TCRbeta sequences from pre-transplant mixed lymphocyte reactions served as antigen-independent comparators. Three of the eight recipients were HCV-positive; the rest had non-autoimmune, non-viral transplant indications.

CDR3 length: 15 amino acids. The ends were cut back, 4 bases at V and 1 base at J, with 10 bases in the middle. Germline V gives CDR1 MNHEY, CDR2 SMNVEV (reference sequence). The table came from immunoSEQ multiplex PCR; TCRdb's copy has only in-frame clones and leaves some out. The sample includes approximately 50,000 clones, approximately 71% of them seen just once. Unstimulated PBMCs were sorted into CD3+CD4+ and CD3+CD8+ populations. The V and J genes are TRBV27 and TRBJ2-2; D gene unclear. This sequence was found in a human patient who received a liver transplant. Certain T cells may be donor cells from the graft. The sample consisted of CD4+ T cells from blood, taken about 56 months after liver transplant. The CDR3 loop is CASSSRTMNTGELFF. The CDR3, as DNA: TGTGCCAGCAGTTCGCGGACCATGAACACCGGGGAGCTGTTTTTT.